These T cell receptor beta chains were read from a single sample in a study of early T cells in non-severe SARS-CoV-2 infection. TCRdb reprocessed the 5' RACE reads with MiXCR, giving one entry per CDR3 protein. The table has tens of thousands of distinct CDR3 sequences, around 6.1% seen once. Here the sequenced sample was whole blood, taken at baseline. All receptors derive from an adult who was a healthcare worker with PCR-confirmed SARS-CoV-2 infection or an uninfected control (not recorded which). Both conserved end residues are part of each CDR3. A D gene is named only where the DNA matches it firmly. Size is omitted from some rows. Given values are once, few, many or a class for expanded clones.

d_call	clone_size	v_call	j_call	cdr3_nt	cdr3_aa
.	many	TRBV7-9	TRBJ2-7	TGTGCCAGCAGCCCTCGTCCTTTCCGCACAGTCTCCCACGAGCAGTACTTC	CASSPRPFRTVSHEQYF
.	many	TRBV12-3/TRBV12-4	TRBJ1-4	TGTGCCAGCTGGGACAACCCAGAAAAACTGTTTTTT	CASWDNPEKLFF
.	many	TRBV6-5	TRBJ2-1	TGTGCCAGCAGCTCTCGCCAACCTAGCTCCTACAATGAGCAGTTCTTC	CASSSRQPSSYNEQFF
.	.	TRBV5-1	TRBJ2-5	TGCCCCAGCAGCGGAGGGGGGTACACCCAAGAGACCCAGTACTTC	CPSSGGGYTQETQYF
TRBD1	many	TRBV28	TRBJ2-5	TGTGCCAGCACCTCAGGGACAGGGAGCGGAGAGACCCAGTACTTC	CASTSGTGSGETQYF
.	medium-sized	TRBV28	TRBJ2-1	TGTGCCAGCAGTTTCTCGGACACCCTAAGGAATGAGCAGTTCTTC	CASSFSDTLRNEQFF
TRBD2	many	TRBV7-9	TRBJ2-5	TGTGCCAGCAGCTTAAAGAAAACTCTAGCGGGGGTAGAGACCCAGTACTTC	CASSLKKTLAGVETQYF
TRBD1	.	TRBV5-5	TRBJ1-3	TGTGCCAGCAGCCGAAGGGACAGCCGCACCTCTGGAAACACCATATATTTT	CASSRRDSRTSGNTIYF
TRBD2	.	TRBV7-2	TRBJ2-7	TGTGCCAGCAGCTCCGCAGGAGCGGGAGGCTACGAGCAGTACTTC	CASSSAGAGGYEQYF
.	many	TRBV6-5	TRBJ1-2	TGTGCCAGCAAAGGGGGGGGCTATGGCTACACCTTC	CASKGGGYGYTF
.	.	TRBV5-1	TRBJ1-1	TGCGCCAGCAGCTCCAACACCCTGAACACTGAAGCTTTCTTT	CASSSNTLNTEAFF
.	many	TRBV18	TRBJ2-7	TGTGCCAGCTCACCTCGATTGGGGGAACGAAACGAGCAGTACTTC	CASSPRLGERNEQYF
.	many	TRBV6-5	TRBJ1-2	TGTGCCAGCAGTTACGGTGGACCCCGATTGGGCTACACCTTC	CASSYGGPRLGYTF
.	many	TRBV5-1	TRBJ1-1	TGCGCCAGCAGCTTGGGCTACACTGAAGCTTTCTTT	CASSLGYTEAFF
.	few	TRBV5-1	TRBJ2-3	TGCGCCAGCAGCTTCCAGGGGCTCAGCACAGATACGCAGTATTTT	CASSFQGLSTDTQYF
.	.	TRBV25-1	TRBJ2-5	TGTGCCAGCAGTGAATCCCCGGGGAGTCAAGAGACCCAGTACTTC	CASSESPGSQETQYF
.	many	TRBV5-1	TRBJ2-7	TGCGCCAGCAGTTCTGGAAGGGCCTACGAGCAGTACTTC	CASSSGRAYEQYF
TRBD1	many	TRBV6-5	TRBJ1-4	TGTGCCAGCAGTTACTCGAATAACAGGGGGAATGAAAAACTGTTTTTT	CASSYSNNRGNEKLFF
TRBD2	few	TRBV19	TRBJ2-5	TGTGCCAGCCGAGACCTAGCGGGAGCCCAAGAGACCCAGTACTTC	CASRDLAGAQETQYF
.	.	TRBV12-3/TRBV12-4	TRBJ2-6	TGTGCCAGCAGCCAAAAGTTCTCTGGGGCCAACGTCCTGACTTTC	CASSQKFSGANVLTF
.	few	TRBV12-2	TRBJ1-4	TGTGCAAGTCGCTCCCATTCAGGGGGCGGGTTTGGAATTGCAACTAATGAAAAACTGTTTTTT	CASRSHSGGGFGIATNEKLFF
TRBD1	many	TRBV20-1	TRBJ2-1	TGCAGTGCGCCGGGACAGTACAATGAGCAGTTCTTC	CSAPGQYNEQFF
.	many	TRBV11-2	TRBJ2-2	TGTGCCAGCAGCTTAGAGAGCGGGTCCTGGAACACCGGGGAGCTGTTTTTT	CASSLESGSWNTGELFF
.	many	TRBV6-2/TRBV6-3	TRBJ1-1	TGTGCCAGCAGTTACTCTCAGGAGGGGACTGAAGCTTTCTTT	CASSYSQEGTEAFF